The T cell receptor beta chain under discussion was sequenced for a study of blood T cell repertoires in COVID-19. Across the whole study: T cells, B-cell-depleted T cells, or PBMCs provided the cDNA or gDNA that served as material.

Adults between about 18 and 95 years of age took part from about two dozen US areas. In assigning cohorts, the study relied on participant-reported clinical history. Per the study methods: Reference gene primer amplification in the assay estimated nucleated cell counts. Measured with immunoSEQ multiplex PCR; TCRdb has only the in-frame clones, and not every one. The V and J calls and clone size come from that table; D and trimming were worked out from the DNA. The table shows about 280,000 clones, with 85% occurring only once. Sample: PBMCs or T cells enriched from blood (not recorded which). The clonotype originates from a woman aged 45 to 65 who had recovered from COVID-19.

CDR3 sequence: CASSPQLGNYGYTF. DNA of the CDR3: TGTGCCAGCAGCCCCCAACTAGGTAACTATGGCTACACCTTC. The chain recombines TRBV3-1 (or the pseudogene TRBV3-2) with TRBJ1-2; no definite D call. Trimming took off 4 bases at V and 1 base at J, with 10 bases between the two ends. The CDR3 length is 14 residues. Germline CDR1 reads LGHDT; CDR2 reads YNNKEL (reference sequence).